One sample yielded the 27 T cell receptor beta chains listed below, sequenced in a study of blood T cell repertoires in COVID-19. This table comes from immunoSEQ multiplex PCR, and its TCRdb copy is limited to in-frame clones, with some not included. The sample lists approximately 250,000 clones; roughly 86% were seen once. The sample taken for sequencing was peripheral blood. The receptors come from a man in his late teens or twenties with active or convalescent COVID-19.

The chain couples TRBV28 to TRBJ2-3; the match to TRBD2 covers 15 bases. Per the germline V gene, CDR1 is MDHEN and CDR2 is SYDVKM. The CDR3 sequence is 20 residues long. Trimming removed 6 bases from V and 0 bases from J; junction bases left unmatched: 13. CDR3 DNA sequence: TGTGCCAGCAGAGGGGGATTTCCGGGACTAGCGGGGGGTAGCACAGATACGCAGTATTTT. Translating it yields CASRGGFPGLAGGSTDTQYF.

The V gene is TRBV5-4, the J gene TRBJ2-3, with TRBD1 matching 12 bases. The CDR3 has 16 residues. V lost 6 bases to trimming and J lost 7 bases; unmatched junction nucleotides: 12. Germline lookup yields CDR1 SGHNT and CDR2 YYREEE (reference sequence). The CDR3: CASTLPGDRGRYTQYF. The CDR3 region has the DNA TGTGCCAGCACCCTCCCGGGGGACAGGGGGCGTTATACGCAGTATTTT.

The V and J genes are TRBV11-2 and TRBJ1-1; TRBD1 matches 7 bases. This CDR3 region has 12 residues. The J segment lost 8 bases and the V segment lost 5 bases, leaving 5 bases of the junction unmatched. Germline loops: CDR1 SGHAT, CDR2 FQNNGV. CDR3 protein: CASSPGTVEAFF. Written as DNA, the CDR3 is TGTGCCAGCAGCCCCGGGACAGTCGAAGCTTTCTTT.

The chain is built from TRBV14 and TRBJ2-7; a possible D gene is TRBD1 (6 bases). V gave up 4 bases and J gave up 4 bases, with 11 bases separating them. Germline CDR1 SGHDN, CDR2 FVKESK. The CDR3 has 13 residues. The CDR3: CASSRDIRYEQYF. CDR3 in DNA: TGTGCCAGCAGCCGGGACATACGGTACGAGCAGTACTTC.

This sequence joins TRBV7-2 and TRBJ1-2; 8 bases map to TRBD1. The V segment lost 0 bases and the J segment 7 bases; nucleotides outside the gene matches: 7. The CDR3 is 15 amino acids. CDR1 and CDR2 (germline): SGHTA, FQGNSA. The CDR3 loop reads CASSLAPGGAGGYTF. CDR3 nucleotide sequence: TGTGCCAGCAGCTTAGCTCCAGGGGGCGCGGGTGGCTACACCTTC.

The rearrangement uses TRBV6-5 and TRBJ1-3; D is uncertain. The V gene lost 6 bases and the J gene lost 0 bases, with 3 bases spanning the gap. The CDR3 is made up of 12 amino acids. Germline loops: CDR1 MNHEY, CDR2 SVGAGI. CDR3 sequence reads: CASRRSGNTIYF. CDR3 nucleotide sequence: TGTGCCAGCAGGCGCTCTGGAAACACCATATATTTT.

The chain uses TRBV28 and TRBJ2-7; possible D gene TRBD1, 5 bases. Germline CDR1 and CDR2: MDHEN and SYDVKM. V shed 2 bases and J shed 7 bases, with 15 bases lying between them. The CDR3 consists of 14 residues. The CDR3: CASSLMMLGVEQYF. CDR3 nucleotide sequence: TGTGCCAGCAGTTTAATGATGTTAGGGGTAGAGCAGTACTTC.

This chain links TRBV27 with TRBJ2-3, with 7 bases matching TRBD2. V gave up 3 bases and J gave up 0 bases; unmatched junction bases: 6. Germline V gene data show CDR1 as MNHEY and CDR2 as SMNVEV (reference sequence). The CDR3 contains 16 residues. In DNA form, the CDR3 reads TGTGCCAGCAGTTTTTTCGAGGGAGGGAGCACAGATACGCAGTATTTT. It translates to CASSFFEGGSTDTQYF.

This chain joins TRBV25-1 and TRBJ2-7, with D perhaps TRBD1 (6 bases). V lost 5 bases and J 6 bases, leaving 17 bases between the germline ends. The CDR3 totals 14 residues. Germline V gives CDR1 MGHDK, CDR2 SYGVNS. CDR3 sequence (DNA): TGTGCCAGCAGTAACAGGGCTTGGCCCTTCGAGCAGTACTTC. This codes for CASSNRAWPFEQYF.

A few counts support this clone. The DNA of the CDR3 is TGTGCCAGCAGCTTACCTTTCGCGGGAGAAGAAGAGACCCAGTACTTC. This encodes CASSLPFAGEEETQYF. The chain couples TRBV7-2 to TRBJ2-5; 7 positions match TRBD2. This CDR3 has 16 residues. Germline lookup yields CDR1 SGHTA and CDR2 FQGNSA. The V and J ends lost 2 bases and 3 bases, in that order; junction bases with no gene match: 9.

The chain employs TRBV27 and TRBJ1-6; D is possibly TRBD1 (5 bases). Deletions cut 3 bases from V and 7 bases from J, with 16 bases between. The CDR3 contains 16 residues. CDR1 is MNHEY and CDR2 is SMNVEV in the germline V gene (reference sequence). The CDR3: CASSLEGRGPNSPLHF. Here the CDR3 DNA reads TGTGCCAGCAGTTTGGAGGGGAGGGGCCCAAATTCACCCCTCCACTTT.

The rearrangement uses TRBV28 and TRBJ1-5, with D maybe TRBD1 (6 bases). Germline CDR1 is MDHEN and CDR2 is SYDVKM. This CDR3 contains 15 residues. The V gene lost 3 bases and the J gene lost 5 bases, with 14 bases spanning the gap. The CDR3 sequence: CASSFPQGRDQPQHF. The CDR3 DNA sequence: TGTGCCAGCAGTTTCCCACAGGGTCGGGATCAGCCCCAGCATTTT. Complete variable domain (other parts from reference TRBV28 and TRBJ1-5): DVKVTQSSRYLVKRTGEKVFLECVQDMDHENMFWYRQDPGLGLRLIYFSYDVKMKEKGDIPEGYSVSREKKERFSLILESASTNQTSMYLCASSFPQGRDQPQHFGDGTRLSIL.

The J gene is TRBJ1-2, the V gene TRBV30, with a weak D call TRBD1 (5 bases). The V gene's germline CDR1 is GTSNPN and CDR2 SVGIG (reference sequence). This CDR3 has 12 amino acids. The chain's CDR3 is CATALANYGYTF. The CDR3, as DNA: TGTGCGACAGCTTTAGCTAACTATGGCTACACCTTC. Drawing the rest from reference TRBV30 and TRBJ1-2, the complete variable domain is SQTIHQWPATLVQPVGSPLSLECTVEGTSNPNLYWYRQAAGRGLQLLFYSVGIGQISSEVPQNLSASRPQDRQFILSSKKLLLSDSGFYLCATALANYGYTFGSGTRLTVV.

The CDR3 here is CATSRETGLTEAFF. The CDR3 coding sequence is TGTGCCACCAGCAGAGAAACAGGGCTTACTGAAGCTTTCTTT. J is TRBJ1-1 and V is TRBV15; tentative D call: TRBD1 (6 bases). CDR1 is LNHNV, CDR2 YYDKDF, per germline (reference sequence). Trimming cost V 0 bases and J 5 bases, with 10 bases left between them. The length of the CDR3 is 14 residues. The whole variable domain, filled in from reference TRBV15 and TRBJ1-1, reads DAMVIQNPRYQVTQFGKPVTLSCSQTLNHNVMYWYQQKSSQAPKLLFHYYDKDFNNEADTPDNFQSRRPNTSFCFLDIRSPGLGDTAMYLCATSRETGLTEAFFGQGTRLTVV.

Concerning this clone: In the same sample, other DNA sequences code for this CDR3. V and J are TRBV5-1 and TRBJ2-2; TRBD1 matches 9 bases. Trimming took 4 bases from V and 5 from J; bases not matched to a gene: 6. There are 15 residues in the CDR3. CDR1 and CDR2 (germline): SGHRS, YFSETQ. The CDR3 DNA reads TGCGCCAGCAGCCCTGGACAGGGGCTTACCGGGGAGCTGTTTTTT. Amino acids: CASSPGQGLTGELFF.

This clone appeared once. V gene TRBV7-6 combines with J gene TRBJ2-7; 10 nucleotides align to TRBD1. This CDR3 is 18 amino acids long. The J segment lost 0 bases and the V segment lost 2 bases, leaving 10 bases of the junction unmatched. Germline values: CDR1 SGHVS, CDR2 FNYEAQ. The CDR3 region has the DNA TGTGCCAGCAGCTTAATGTGGGACAGGGGACGACACTCCTACGAGCAGTACTTC. This codes for CASSLMWDRGRHSYEQYF.

CDR3 sequence: CASRRGGQGSYEQYF. The CDR3 nucleotides read TGTGCCAGCAGGAGGGGGGGACAGGGCTCCTACGAGCAGTACTTC. V is TRBV2 and J is TRBJ2-7; 9 bases are a match to TRBD1. The CDR3 runs 15 residues. Germline V gene lookup returns CDR1 SNHLY and CDR2 FYNNEI. V dropped 6 bases and J dropped 0; count of bases not matched to a gene: 6.

This chain links TRBV10-3 with TRBJ1-5; D remains unclear. CDR1 and CDR2 (germline): ENHRY, SYGVKD. The ends were cut back, 0 bases at V and 0 bases at J, with 6 bases in the middle. The CDR3 covers 15 residues. CDR3 residues: CAISESGDSNQPQHF. Written as DNA, the CDR3 is TGTGCCATCAGTGAGTCCGGGGATAGCAATCAGCCCCAGCATTTT.

This sequence joins TRBV6-2 or TRBV6-3 and TRBJ2-2; no firm D call. Germline values: CDR1 MNHEY, CDR2 SVGEGT. V lost 5 bases and J 5 bases, leaving 18 bases between the germline ends. This CDR3 has 16 amino acids. The CDR3, as DNA: TGTGCCAGCAGTACGATCGGAAACAGTGGGACCGGGGAGCTGTTTTTT. As protein: CASSTIGNSGTGELFF.

The CDR3 sequence: CASSLPRTSGSGEQFF. In DNA form, the CDR3 reads TGTGCCAGCAGCTTGCCCCGGACTAGCGGGAGTGGGGAGCAGTTCTTC. The chain is built from TRBV7-6 and TRBJ2-1, with 13 bases fitting TRBD2. This CDR3 has 16 amino acids. V was clipped by 3 bases and J by 10 bases; unmatched bases: 9. The germline V gene has CDR1 SGHVS and CDR2 FNYEAQ.

V gene TRBV3-1 (or the pseudogene TRBV3-2) combines with J gene TRBJ2-2; a possible D gene is TRBD1 (5 bases). Per the germline V gene, CDR1 is LGHDT and CDR2 is YNNKEL (reference sequence). The CDR3 length is 15 residues. V gave up 4 bases and J gave up 4 bases, with 13 bases separating them. The CDR3 nucleotides read TGTGCCAGCAGCCTCCTCCAGGGATCCACCGGGGAGCTGTTTTTT. This encodes CASSLLQGSTGELFF.

This sequence joins TRBV7-8 and TRBJ1-1, with 8 bases identical to TRBD1. V shed 5 bases, J shed 2 bases, and the junction held 4 bases outside the gene matches. This CDR3 region has 14 residues. CDR1 is SGHVS and CDR2 is FQNEAQ in the germline V gene. The CDR3 loop is CASSPTGANTEAFF. The CDR3 DNA reads as TGTGCCAGCAGCCCGACAGGGGCAAACACTGAAGCTTTCTTT.

CDR3 protein: CASSRTGGAEAFF. The CDR3 coding sequence is TGTGCCAGCAGTCGTACAGGGGGCGCCGAAGCTTTCTTT. The genes are TRBV27 and TRBJ1-1, with 9 bases matching TRBD1. This CDR3 has 13 residues. Germline CDR1 MNHEY, CDR2 SMNVEV (reference sequence). V was clipped by 5 bases and J by 8 bases; unmatched bases: 6.

This chain joins TRBV13 and TRBJ1-3; D not certain. The CDR3 runs to 15 residues. V was pared by 6 bases and J by 3 bases, with 15 bases between. Germline lookup yields CDR1 PRHDT and CDR2 FYEKMQ (reference sequence). This chain's CDR3 is CASRTGVTHGNTIYF. CDR3 bases: TGTGCCAGCAGGACCGGGGTCACGCATGGAAACACCATATATTTT.

For this clone: Other DNA sequences within the sample encode an identical CDR3. CDR3 residues: CASSLGQNYGYTF. The CDR3 nucleotides are TGTGCCAGCAGCCTAGGACAGAACTATGGCTACACCTTC. The V call is TRBV14, the J call TRBJ1-2; a weak D match, TRBD1 (6 bases). Germline CDR1 and CDR2: SGHDN and FVKESK. The CDR3 extends over 13 amino acids. V dropped 4 bases and J dropped 2 bases, with 8 bases sitting between them.

The chain employs TRBV3-1 (or the pseudogene TRBV3-2) and TRBJ1-6; unclear D gene. This CDR3 has 16 residues. The ends were cut back, 3 bases at V and 0 bases at J, with 9 bases in the middle. Germline CDR1 reads LGHDT; CDR2 reads YNNKEL (reference sequence). The CDR3, as DNA: TGTGCCAGCAGCCAGCTAGGGAGCTCCTATAATTCACCCCTCCACTTT. It is translated as CASSQLGSSYNSPLHF.

This rearrangement joins TRBV6-6 to TRBJ2-1, with TRBD2 identical over 8 bases. This CDR3 is 13 amino acids long. J lost 7 bases, V lost 8 bases, and 7 bases had no gene match. Germline V gene sequence: CDR1 MNHNY, CDR2 SVGAGI (reference sequence). Here the CDR3 reads CASDGTSYNEQFF. The CDR3 DNA reads TGTGCCAGCGACGGGACTAGTTATAATGAGCAGTTCTTC.